This T cell receptor (beta chain) was retrieved from a study of T cell clonality in common variable immunodeficiency. Study observations and caveats: Fewer TCRbeta clones were shared among CVID subjects than controls.

Data came from immunoSEQ multiplex PCR; TCRdb stores just in-frame clones and leaves some out. This repertoire holds 40,000 or so clones, and none appear only once. Both groups were predominantly of Caucasian heritage. Heparinized whole blood, roughly 5 to 9 ml, came from each donor. With regard to this clone: Antigen: not known. Read data end 3 residues before the CDR3 end; the end is taken from the germline J gene.

CDR1 is SGHVS and CDR2 is FQNEAQ in the germline V gene. The CDR3 consists of 14 residues. V lost 1 base and J 4 bases, leaving 10 bases between the germline ends. Sequencing was done on a sample of peripheral blood mononuclear cells. The V and J genes are TRBV7-8 and TRBJ1-2; weak D call: TRBD1 (6 bases). This receptor was taken from a person aged 18 to 70 in good health. CDR3 bases read: TGTGCCAGCAGCTTAGAGTGGGGGCCCTATGGC. This sequence encodes CASSLEWGPYG. The whole CDR3 reads CASSLEWGPYGYTF.